This TCR beta chain was documented in a study of cytomegalovirus exposure and HLA in healthy donors. The overall study: The same platform used for the 500 to 850 first-cohort repertoires was also used for the 100 to 150 validation repertoires, as a later analysis reported.

Germline V gene data show CDR1 as SEHNR and CDR2 as FQNEAQ (reference sequence). The V end was cut by 8 bases, the J end by 8 bases, with 15 bases between. This CDR3 has 12 residues. This clone was detected only a few times. Its antigen remains unidentified. Profiled with immunoSEQ multiplex PCR; TCRdb holds only in-frame clones, not every one. The sample yields some 310,000 clones, approximately 88% seen once. Findings and caveats of the study: Subsequent analysis of the approximately 120 validation repertoires found a tendency for first-cohort TCR clusters to co-occur. Among TCR beta chains, those listed as cytomegalovirus-associated numbered over 150.

This sequence originates from a young man in good health and CMV-seronegative. Sequences were obtained from PBMCs. The chain combines TRBV7-9 with TRBJ1-2, with D tentatively TRBD1 (5 bases). In DNA form, the CDR3 reads TGTGCCAGCGTCCCGGGGGAGGGAGGCTACACCTTC. This codes for CASVPGEGGYTF.